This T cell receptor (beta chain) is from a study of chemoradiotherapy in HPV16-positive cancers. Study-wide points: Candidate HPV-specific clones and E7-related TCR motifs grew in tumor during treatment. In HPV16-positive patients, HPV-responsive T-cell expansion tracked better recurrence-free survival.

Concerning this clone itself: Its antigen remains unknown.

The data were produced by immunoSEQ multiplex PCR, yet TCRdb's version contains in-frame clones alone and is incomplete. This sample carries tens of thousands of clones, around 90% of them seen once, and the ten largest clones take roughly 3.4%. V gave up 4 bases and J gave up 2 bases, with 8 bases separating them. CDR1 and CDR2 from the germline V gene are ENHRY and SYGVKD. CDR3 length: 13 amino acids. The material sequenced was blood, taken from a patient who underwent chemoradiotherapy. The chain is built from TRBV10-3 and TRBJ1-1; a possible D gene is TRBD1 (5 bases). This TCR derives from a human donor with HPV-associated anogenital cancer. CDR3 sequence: CAISVQGNTEAFF. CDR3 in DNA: TGTGCCATCAGTGTTCAGGGCAACACTGAAGCTTTCTTT.